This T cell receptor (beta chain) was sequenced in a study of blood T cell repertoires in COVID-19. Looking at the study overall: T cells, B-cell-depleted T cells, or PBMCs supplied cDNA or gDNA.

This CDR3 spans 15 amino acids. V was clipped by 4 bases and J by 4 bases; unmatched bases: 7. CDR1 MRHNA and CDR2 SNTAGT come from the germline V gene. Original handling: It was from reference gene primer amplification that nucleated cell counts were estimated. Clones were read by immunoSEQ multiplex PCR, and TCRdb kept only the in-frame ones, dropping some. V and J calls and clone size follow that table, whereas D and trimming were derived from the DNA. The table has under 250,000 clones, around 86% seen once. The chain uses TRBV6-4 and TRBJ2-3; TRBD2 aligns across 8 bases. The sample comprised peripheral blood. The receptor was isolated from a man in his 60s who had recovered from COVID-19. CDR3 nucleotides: TGTGCCAGCAGTGTCAGCGGGGGCGGCGCAGATACGCAGTATTTT. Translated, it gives CASSVSGGGADTQYF.